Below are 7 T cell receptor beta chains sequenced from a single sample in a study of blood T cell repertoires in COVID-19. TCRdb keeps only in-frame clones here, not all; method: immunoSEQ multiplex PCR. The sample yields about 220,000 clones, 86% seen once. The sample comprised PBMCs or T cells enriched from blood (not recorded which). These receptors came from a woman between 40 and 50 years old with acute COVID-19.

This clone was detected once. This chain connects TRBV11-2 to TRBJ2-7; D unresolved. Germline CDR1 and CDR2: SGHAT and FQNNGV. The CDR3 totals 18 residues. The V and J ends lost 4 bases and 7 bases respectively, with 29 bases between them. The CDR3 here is CASSSGAVGDRMEREQYV. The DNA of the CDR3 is TGTGCCAGCAGCTCCGGAGCAGTAGGCGACCGTATGGAGAGGGAGCAGTACGTC.

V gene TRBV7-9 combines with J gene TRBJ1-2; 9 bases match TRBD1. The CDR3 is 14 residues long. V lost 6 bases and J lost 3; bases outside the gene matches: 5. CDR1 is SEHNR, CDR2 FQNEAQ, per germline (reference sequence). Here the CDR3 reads CASSWTGADYGYTF. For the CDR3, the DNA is TGTGCCAGCAGTTGGACAGGGGCGGACTATGGCTACACCTTC. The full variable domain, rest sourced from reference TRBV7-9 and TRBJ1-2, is DTGVSQNPRHKITKRGQNVTFRCDPISEHNRLYWYRQTLGQGPEFLTYFQNEAQLEKSRLLSDRFSAERPKGSFSTLEIQRTEQGDSAMYLCASSWTGADYGYTFGSGTRLTVV.

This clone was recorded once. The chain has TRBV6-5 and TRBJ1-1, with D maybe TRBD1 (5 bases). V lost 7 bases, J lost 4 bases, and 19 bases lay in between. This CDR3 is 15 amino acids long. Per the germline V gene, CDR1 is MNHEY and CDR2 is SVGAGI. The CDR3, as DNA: TGTGCCAGCAACTACCACAACCGGGGGACCACTGAAGCTTTCTTT. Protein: CASNYHNRGTTEAFF.

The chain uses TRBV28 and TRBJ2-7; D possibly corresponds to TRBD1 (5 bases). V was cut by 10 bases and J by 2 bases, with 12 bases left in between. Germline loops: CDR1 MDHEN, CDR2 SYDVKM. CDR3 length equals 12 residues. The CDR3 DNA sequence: TGTGCCAAGCAGACAGACGCCTACGAGCAGTACTTC. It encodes CAKQTDAYEQYF.

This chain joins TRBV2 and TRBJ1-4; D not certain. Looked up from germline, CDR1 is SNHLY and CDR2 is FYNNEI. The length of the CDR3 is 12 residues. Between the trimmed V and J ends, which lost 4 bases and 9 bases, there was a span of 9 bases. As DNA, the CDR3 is TGTGCCAGCAGTGGGCAGGCCCAAAAACTGTTTTTT. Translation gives CASSGQAQKLFF.

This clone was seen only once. The CDR3 region is CASSEPDRATYGYTF. CDR3 DNA: TGCGCCAGCAGTGAGCCTGACAGAGCTACCTATGGCTACACCTTC. The chain joins TRBV10-1 to TRBJ1-2; tentative D call: TRBD1 (5 bases). CDR1 WNHNN and CDR2 SYGVQD come from the germline V gene (reference sequence). The CDR3 spans 15 residues. V was pared by 2 bases and J by 4 bases, with 14 bases between.

CDR3 sequence reads: CASSIVGGPGELFF. CDR3 in DNA: TGTGCCAGTAGTATAGTTGGGGGCCCCGGGGAGCTGTTTTTT. The rearrangement joins TRBV19 to TRBJ2-2; D perhaps matches TRBD1 (6 bases). Germline CDR1 reads LNHDA; CDR2 reads SQIVND (reference sequence). V was clipped by 1 base and J by 6 bases, with 9 bases between them. The CDR3 is 14 residues long.